This T cell receptor beta chain was profiled in a study of blood T cell repertoires in COVID-19. On the study more broadly: The samples span acute and convalescent COVID-19 from the United States, Italy and Spain. PBMCs, B-cell-depleted T cells, or T cells provided the cDNA or gDNA that made up the material.

This clone was seen a handful of times. Original analysis: Amplified reference gene primers provided the basis for estimating nucleated cell counts. Sequencing used immunoSEQ multiplex PCR; TCRdb keeps in-frame clones, though not all of them. That table gives V, J and clone size, and the DNA gave D and trimming. The sample shows tens of thousands of clones, around four fifths of them seen only once. This sequence originates from a human donor in a cohort sampled during active COVID-19. The sample was peripheral blood.

The CDR3 sequence: CASGSGLGQPQHF. The DNA for the CDR3 is TGTGCCAGCGGCTCGGGACTAGGTCAGCCCCAGCATTTT. The chain combines TRBV3-1 (or the pseudogene TRBV3-2) with TRBJ1-5; possibly TRBD1 for D (5 bases). V was clipped by 8 bases and J by 6 bases, with 14 bases between them. The CDR3 totals 13 residues. CDR1 LGHDT and CDR2 YNNKEL come from the germline V gene (reference sequence).